Below are 32 T cell receptor beta chains sequenced from a single sample in a study of blood T cell repertoires in COVID-19. TCRdb's copy holds only in-frame clones and misses some; the assay was immunoSEQ multiplex PCR. This table holds approximately 310,000 clones, about 85% found once. Sample: PBMCs or T cells enriched from blood (not recorded which). The receptors come from a woman aged 30 to 39 who had been exposed to COVID-19.

The J gene is TRBJ2-7, the V gene TRBV2, with a weak D call TRBD2 (6 bases). The germline CDR1 and CDR2 sequences are SNHLY and FYNNEI. V lost 7 bases, J lost 3 bases, and 28 bases lay in between. The CDR3 is 18 residues long. The CDR3 is CASNVAATLQTGDYEQYF. CDR3 DNA: TGTGCCAGCAACGTAGCGGCTACATTACAAACTGGGGACTACGAGCAGTACTTC. The entire variable domain, with the rest obtained from reference TRBV2 and TRBJ2-7, is as follows: EPEVTQTPSHQVTQMGQEVILRCVPISNHLYFYWYRQILGQKVEFLVSFYNNEISEKSEIFDDQFSVERPDGSNFTLKIRSTKLEDSAMYFCASNVAATLQTGDYEQYFGPGTRLTVT.

This chain joins TRBV28 and TRBJ1-1; a possible D gene is TRBD1 (6 bases). CDR1 is MDHEN, CDR2 SYDVKM, per germline. V shed 5 bases and J shed 5 bases, with 15 bases lying between them. The CDR3 is 14 residues long. The CDR3, as DNA: TGTGCCAGCAGTCGAGTACAGGGTCCTACTGAAGCTTTCTTT. It codes for CASSRVQGPTEAFF.

The chain has TRBV11-2 and TRBJ2-2; the match to TRBD1 covers 9 bases. Germline-derived CDR1 and CDR2 are SGHAT and FQNNGV. This CDR3 comprises 17 residues. V shed 7 bases and J 5 bases; nucleotides not matched to a gene: 14. The CDR3, as DNA: TGTGCCAGCAAATCCCAAACCGGGACAGGGAGGACCGGGGAGCTGTTTTTT. It translates to CASKSQTGTGRTGELFF. Looking up the rest from reference TRBV11-2 and TRBJ2-2 gives the full variable domain: EAGVAQSPRYKIIEKRQSVAFWCNPISGHATLYWYQQILGQGPKLLIQFQNNGVVDDSQLPKDRFSAERLKGVDSTLKIQPAKLEDSAVYLCASKSQTGTGRTGELFFGEGSRLTVL.

This clone was seen a few times. V usage is TRBV18 and J usage is TRBJ1-5, with 9 bases that match TRBD1. This CDR3 contains 15 residues. Germline V lookup: CDR1 KGHSH, CDR2 LQKENI. The junction had 5 bases not matched to a gene; V was cut back by 5 bases and J by 3 bases. This CDR3 reads CASSVTGGDNQPQHF. CDR3 bases: TGTGCCAGCTCAGTCACAGGGGGCGACAATCAGCCCCAGCATTTT.

CDR3 DNA: TGTGCCATCAGTGAGTCCGGACGGGAGGCCTACGAGCAGTACTTC. Translation gives CAISESGREAYEQYF. The J gene is TRBJ2-7, the V gene TRBV10-3; 7 bases fit TRBD2. The CDR3 runs to 15 residues. Trimming at V came to 0 bases and at J to 2 bases, leaving 4 bases not matched to a gene. Germline assignment: CDR1 ENHRY and CDR2 SYGVKD.

V usage is TRBV7-9 and J usage is TRBJ2-3; D remains ambiguous. V dropped 4 bases and J dropped 3 bases, with 8 bases sitting between them. CDR1 and CDR2 (germline): SEHNR, FQNEAQ (reference sequence). This CDR3 spans 13 amino acids. The CDR3 loop is CASSSTETDTQYF. The CDR3 DNA reads as TGTGCCAGCAGCTCAACGGAGACAGATACGCAGTATTTT.

This clone was seen more than once but under ten times. The V and J genes are TRBV4-2 and TRBJ2-1, with D tentatively TRBD1 (5 bases). The CDR3 totals 15 residues. Trimming cost V 2 bases and J 6 bases, with 14 bases left between them. Germline V gene sequence: CDR1 LGHNA, CDR2 YNFKEQ. The CDR3 region has the DNA TGTGCCAGCAGCCAAACCCCATTAGGGGTCAATGAGCAGTTCTTC. Translating it yields CASSQTPLGVNEQFF.

The chain carries TRBV5-6 and TRBJ1-1, with unresolved D. The CDR3 has 14 amino acids. From germline, CDR1 is SGHDT and CDR2 YYEEEE. The germline V and J ends were trimmed by 0 bases and 0 bases, with 6 bases remaining between them. The CDR3 coding sequence is TGTGCCAGCAGCTTGGGAAGAGTGAACACTGAAGCTTTCTTT. This translates into CASSLGRVNTEAFF.

In DNA, the CDR3 is TGTGCCAGCAGCTCTGACAGGGACACTGAAGCTTTCTTT. It yields the protein CASSSDRDTEAFF. The chain employs TRBV7-3 and TRBJ1-1, with 7 nucleotides matching TRBD1. Germline trimming cut 4 bases from V and 3 bases from J; bases unmatched to any gene: 2. Looked up from germline, CDR1 is SGHTA and CDR2 is FQGTGA. This CDR3 is 13 amino acids long.

This chain joins TRBV19 and TRBJ2-5; 10 nucleotides match TRBD1. The CDR3 is made up of 16 amino acids. CDR1 and CDR2 from the germline V gene are LNHDA and SQIVND (reference sequence). The V and J ends lost 3 bases and 3 bases, in that order; junction bases with no gene match: 7. CDR3 nucleotides: TGTGCCAGTAGTATTATTTCGACAGGGGGCGAAGAGACCCAGTACTTC. Amino acids: CASSIISTGGEETQYF.

The chain recombines TRBV5-8 with TRBJ2-1; 8 nucleotides align to TRBD1. CDR1 and CDR2 from the germline V gene are SGHTS and YDEGEE. The CDR3 contains 15 residues. V lost 2 bases and J lost 1; bases outside the gene matches: 2. In DNA form, the CDR3 reads TGTGCCAGCAGCTTTCGACAGGGGTCCTACAATGAGCAGTTCTTC. It codes for CASSFRQGSYNEQFF.

This sequence joins TRBV19 and TRBJ1-1; tentative D call: TRBD1 (5 bases). Germline V gene data show CDR1 as LNHDA and CDR2 as SQIVND (reference sequence). The CDR3 length is 15 residues. Trimming cost V 3 bases and J 2 bases, with 13 bases left between them. This CDR3 reads CASSIRTGVNTEAFF. The CDR3, as DNA: TGTGCCAGTAGTATCAGAACGGGGGTAAACACTGAAGCTTTCTTT.

As DNA, the CDR3 is TGCGCCAGCAGCGCGGGGGGCTGGGAGACCCAGTACTTC. Translated: CASSAGGWETQYF. This rearrangement joins TRBV4-3 to TRBJ2-5, with 8 nucleotides matching TRBD2. CDR1 is LGHNA, CDR2 YSLEER, per germline. V dropped 5 bases and J dropped 5; count of bases not matched to a gene: 4. This CDR3 has 13 amino acids.

This clone was detected only a few times. The genes are TRBV28 and TRBJ2-2; 7 bases match TRBD1. The J segment lost 1 base and the V segment lost 7 bases, leaving 21 bases of the junction unmatched. The CDR3 sequence is 20 residues long. Per the germline V gene, CDR1 is MDHEN and CDR2 is SYDVKM. CDR3 sequence reads: CASNPFLTTTGVLNTGELFF. For the CDR3, the DNA is TGTGCCAGCAACCCTTTTTTAACGACCACAGGGGTTTTGAACACCGGGGAGCTGTTTTTT. The whole variable domain, filled in from reference TRBV28 and TRBJ2-2, reads DVKVTQSSRYLVKRTGEKVFLECVQDMDHENMFWYRQDPGLGLRLIYFSYDVKMKEKGDIPEGYSVSREKKERFSLILESASTNQTSMYLCASNPFLTTTGVLNTGELFFGEGSRLTVL.

The CDR3 protein is CAIRADRGSNQPQHF. The CDR3 region has the DNA TGTGCCATCAGAGCGGACAGGGGCAGCAATCAGCCCCAGCATTTT. This rearrangement joins TRBV10-3 to TRBJ1-5; 9 bases fit TRBD1. With V trimmed by 6 bases and J by 1 base, 4 bases remained unmatched. The germline V gene encodes CDR1 ENHRY and CDR2 SYGVKD. This CDR3 has 15 residues.

The J gene is TRBJ2-1, the V gene TRBV2; D is perhaps TRBD1 (5 bases). Per the germline V gene, CDR1 is SNHLY and CDR2 is FYNNEI. This CDR3 is built from 15 residues. V was pared by 6 bases and J by 0 bases, with 12 bases between. The DNA of the CDR3 is TGTGCCAGCAGGGTAGGACAAGGCTCCTACAATGAGCAGTTCTTC. Translation: CASRVGQGSYNEQFF.

This clone is a singleton in its sample. CDR3: CASSYSGGPAYEQYF. As DNA, the CDR3 is TGTGCCAGCAGTTACTCCGGGGGACCTGCCTACGAGCAGTACTTC. The V and J genes are TRBV6-5 and TRBJ2-7, with D perhaps matching TRBD2 (6 bases). CDR1 is MNHEY and CDR2 is SVGAGI in the germline V gene. V was cut by 0 bases and J by 2 bases, with 11 bases left in between. The CDR3 runs 15 residues.

The V gene is TRBV3-1 (or the pseudogene TRBV3-2), the J gene TRBJ2-3; TRBD2 might be the D (5 bases). The CDR3 has 14 residues. V lost 0 bases, J lost 7 bases, and 11 bases lay in between. Germline CDR1 and CDR2: LGHDT and YNNKEL (reference sequence). CDR3 in DNA: TGTGCCAGCAGCCAAGAGCGGACTTGGTATACGCAGTATTTT. It yields the protein CASSQERTWYTQYF.

This chain joins TRBV10-2 and TRBJ2-1; TRBD2 agrees at 8 bases. The CDR3 covers 21 residues. V lost 2 bases to trimming and J lost 1 base; unmatched junction nucleotides: 19. Germline-derived CDR1 and CDR2 are WSHSY and SAAADI. CDR3 loop: CASSEVLMGAGELISYNEQFF. In DNA form, the CDR3 reads TGCGCCAGCAGTGAGGTGTTAATGGGAGCGGGGGAGCTTATATCCTACAATGAGCAGTTCTTC.

As for this clone: With a much larger clone just one base away, this may be a read error. The chain recombines TRBV27 with TRBJ2-7, with 10 bases identical to TRBD1. Germline loops: CDR1 MNHEY, CDR2 SMNVEV (reference sequence). The V gene end was trimmed by 3 bases and the J gene end by 4 bases; junction bases not matched to a gene: 3. The CDR3 has 14 amino acids. The CDR3 DNA reads TGTGCCAGCAGTTTGACAGGGGGCTGGTACGAGCAGTACTTC. Its protein product is CASSLTGGWYEQYF.

The chain has TRBV7-3 and TRBJ2-1, with D possibly being TRBD1 (6 bases). V lost 5 bases and J 5 bases, leaving 10 bases between the germline ends. Germline loops: CDR1 SGHTA, CDR2 FQGTGA. The CDR3 is 13 amino acids. DNA of the CDR3: TGTGCCAGCAGCGCTAACAGGGACAATGAGCAGTTCTTC. Its protein product is CASSANRDNEQFF.

The chain carries TRBV28 and TRBJ2-3, with 9 bases fitting TRBD2. Germline values: CDR1 MDHEN, CDR2 SYDVKM. V was pared by 8 bases and J by 1 base, with 7 bases of the junction left unmatched. This CDR3 is built from 15 residues. In DNA, the CDR3 is TGTGCCAGCGGATTAGCGGGAGCAGGCACAGATACGCAGTATTTT. Protein: CASGLAGAGTDTQYF.

In this sample, this clone turned up a few times. This chain uses TRBV9 with TRBJ1-6, with 8 bases that match TRBD1. The CDR3 sequence is 15 residues long. Germline V gene lookup returns CDR1 SGDLS and CDR2 YYNGEE. J was trimmed by 8 bases and V by 0 bases; bases with no gene match: 4. The CDR3 loop is CASSVGQGADSPLHF. As DNA, the CDR3 is TGTGCCAGCAGCGTAGGTCAGGGGGCGGATTCACCCCTCCACTTT.

V usage is TRBV5-1 and J usage is TRBJ2-1; 7 nucleotides match TRBD2. In germline, CDR1 is SGHRS, CDR2 YFSETQ. J gave up 0 bases and V 5 bases, and 5 bases lay outside the gene matches. The CDR3 has 15 amino acids. CDR3 in amino acids: CASRTASGSYNEQFF. The DNA of the CDR3 is TGCGCCAGCAGGACGGCTAGCGGCTCCTACAATGAGCAGTTCTTC.

The chain is built from TRBV28 and TRBJ1-2; D possibly corresponds to TRBD1 (6 bases). The CDR3 has 14 residues. The V gene's germline CDR1 is MDHEN and CDR2 SYDVKM. V shed 4 bases and J shed 4 bases, with 13 bases lying between them. This CDR3 is CASSSGQYGYGYTF. CDR3 sequence (DNA): TGTGCCAGCAGTTCCGGACAGTACGGCTATGGCTACACCTTC.

The genes are TRBV27 and TRBJ2-7, with a weak D call TRBD1 (5 bases). Trimming left V 4 bases short and J 3 bases short, with 10 bases between. The CDR3 runs to 13 residues. Germline values: CDR1 MNHEY, CDR2 SMNVEV (reference sequence). CDR3 in amino acids: CASSYRYSYEQYF. The CDR3 DNA is TGTGCCAGCAGTTACAGGTATAGCTACGAGCAGTACTTC.

A note on this clone: Different DNA sequences within this sample yield the same CDR3. The V call is TRBV15, the J call TRBJ2-5; no clear D gene. Germline V gene sequence: CDR1 LNHNV, CDR2 YYDKDF (reference sequence). V shed 2 bases and J shed 2 bases, with 3 bases lying between them. The CDR3 has 12 residues. CDR3 loop: CATSRHQETQYF. The CDR3 DNA sequence: TGTGCCACCAGCAGACATCAAGAGACCCAGTACTTC.

CDR3 coding DNA: TGTGCCAGCAGCCGGGAAGATTACGAGCAGTACTTC. Translation gives CASSREDYEQYF. The chain recombines TRBV2 with TRBJ2-7, with D maybe TRBD2 (5 bases). The V end was cut by 6 bases, the J end by 4 bases, with 10 bases between. Germline values: CDR1 SNHLY, CDR2 FYNNEI. The CDR3 totals 12 residues.

The chain joins TRBV12-3 or TRBV12-4 to TRBJ2-5; tentatively, D is TRBD1 (6 bases). With 5 bases removed from V and 5 bases from J, the gap between germline ends came to 12 bases. The CDR3 runs to 13 residues. CDR3 sequence reads: CASSEQGWETQYF. DNA of the CDR3: TGTGCCAGCAGTGAACAGGGTTGGGAGACCCAGTACTTC.

This clone has just one count. V is TRBV4-3 and J is TRBJ1-6; D not resolved. Trimming stripped 4 bases from V and 8 bases from J, with 12 bases between. Germline V gives CDR1 LGHNA, CDR2 YSLEER. There are 14 residues in the CDR3. Here the CDR3 reads CASSPQERDSPLHF. The CDR3 bases are TGCGCCAGCAGCCCCCAGGAGCGGGATTCACCCCTCCACTTT.

This chain joins TRBV28 and TRBJ1-2, with D perhaps TRBD1 (6 bases). The germline V gene encodes CDR1 MDHEN and CDR2 SYDVKM. Trimming removed 4 bases from V and 3 bases from J, with 15 bases in between. The CDR3 sequence is 15 residues long. The CDR3 nucleotides are TGTGCCAGCAGTTCGCCTGGGGGGGGCTACTATGGCTACACCTTC. This gives the protein CASSSPGGGYYGYTF.

The chain links TRBV10-1 to TRBJ2-2; maybe TRBD1 (6 bases). The CDR3 covers 14 residues. Looked up from germline, CDR1 is WNHNN and CDR2 is SYGVQD (reference sequence). Trimming removed 8 bases at V and 0 bases at J, with 10 bases between. The CDR3 coding sequence is TGCGCCAGCGGGACATTCGCGAACACCGGGGAGCTGTTTTTT. Encoded protein: CASGTFANTGELFF.